This T cell receptor beta chain was recorded in a study of radiotherapy plus CTLA-4 blockade in lung cancer. At the level of the study: Objective response rate was around 20%; disease control rate, around 30%. General study findings and limits: Blood-borne expansion of tumor-derived TCR clones followed radiotherapy plus ipilimumab. The authors reported that early blood T cell clone dynamics, with interferon-beta, best predicted response.

Chemo-refractory metastatic non-small-cell lung cancer patients were treated with focal radiation plus CTLA-4 blockade with ipilimumab. Germline assignment: CDR1 LNHDA and CDR2 SQIVND (reference sequence). With V trimmed by 6 bases and J by 5 bases, 18 bases remained unmatched. The CDR3 is 17 amino acids. Using immunoSEQ multiplex PCR, the repertoire was profiled, and TCRdb retains in-frame clones only, with some absent. The table shows roughly 98,000 clones, with around 86% occurring only once. Note on this clone: Its antigen is unidentified.

The TCR sequence derives from a human donor with non-small cell lung cancer who had a partial response to radiotherapy plus ipilimumab. The material was peripheral blood, obtained from a patient treated with radiotherapy plus ipilimumab. This rearrangement joins TRBV19 to TRBJ1-1; 7 bases map to TRBD1. CDR3 in DNA: TGTGCCAGTAGGGAGCTCGGAGGCCAACAGGGGAGAACTGAAGCTTTCTTT. Its protein product is CASRELGGQQGRTEAFF.